This T cell receptor (beta chain) emerged from a study of T cells in Graves' hyperthyroidism and ophthalmopathy. At the level of the study: Blood from the periphery was taken at initial diagnosis, before any treatment.

This CDR3 contains 17 residues. Germline V gene sequence: CDR1 SGHTS, CDR2 YDEGEE. The V and J ends lost 0 bases and 0 bases respectively, with 15 bases between them. A patient was excluded if there was uncontrolled infection, other autoimmune disease, pregnancy or lactation. Diagnoses rested on clinical symptoms, serum thyroxine and TRAb, thyroid ultrasound and orbital computed tomography. The study's findings and limits: Blood also contained most expanded thyroid clonotypes above 0.001.

Template material for amplifying TCR beta CDR3 regions consisted of RNA transcripts. First-round RT-PCR with HTBI primers amplified the TCR CDR3 region. TCRdb recomputed calls from the multiplex PCR reads with MiXCR, one row per CDR3 protein. The table lists hundreds of thousands of distinct CDR3 sequences, roughly 14% of them singletons. With respect to this clonotype: Its antigen remains unknown.

The TCR originated in a man aged 18 to 29 with Graves' ophthalmopathy. Material: blood. The V call is TRBV5-8, the J call TRBJ1-1; D perhaps matches TRBD1 (5 bases). DNA of the CDR3: TGTGCCAGCAGCTTGGTTGGGGGAGGGCGGATGAACACTGAAGCTTTCTTT. Amino acid sequence: CASSLVGGGRMNTEAFF. The full variable domain, its missing parts supplied by reference TRBV5-8 and TRBJ1-1, is EAGVTQSPTHLIKTRGQQATLRCSPISGHTSVYWYQQALGLGLQFLLWYDEGEERNRGNFPPRFSGRQFPNYSSELNVNALELEDSALYLCASSLVGGGRMNTEAFFGQGTRLTVV.